Each of the 19 T cell receptor beta chains below was sequenced from the same sample in a study of T cell responses to AZD1222 COVID-19 vaccine. Clones were sequenced by immunoSEQ multiplex PCR, and TCRdb holds only the in-frame ones, with some missing. The sample has about 140,000 clones, about nine tenths seen once. This specimen was peripheral blood, taken on day 0 of AZD1222 vaccination. These TCRs come from an adult in good health.

The chain joins TRBV7-3 to TRBJ1-3, with 7 bases aligning to TRBD1. The CDR3 spans 16 residues. V shed 0 bases, J shed 4 bases, and the junction held 6 bases outside the gene matches. Germline V lookup: CDR1 SGHTA, CDR2 FQGTGA. CDR3: CASSLTGSGGGNTIYF. CDR3 nucleotides: TGTGCCAGCAGCTTAACGGGGTCAGGGGGAGGAAACACCATATATTTT.

The chain joins TRBV4-1 to TRBJ2-5, with unresolved D. Trimming removed 1 base at V and 5 bases at J, with 8 bases between. Germline CDR1 reads MGHRA; CDR2 reads YSYEKL. The CDR3 has 13 amino acids. This CDR3 is CASSQVKWETQYF. CDR3 bases: TGCGCCAGCAGCCAAGTAAAGTGGGAGACCCAGTACTTC.

The rearrangement links TRBV9 to TRBJ2-7, with 11 bases that match TRBD1. Unmatched junction bases numbered 4, after V lost 0 bases and J lost 2 bases. The CDR3 spans 16 residues. Germline-derived CDR1 and CDR2 are SGDLS and YYNGEE. CDR3 nucleotides: TGTGCCAGCAGCGTAGCGGGGACAGGGGGAACCTACGAGCAGTACTTC. This sequence encodes CASSVAGTGGTYEQYF.

A note on this clone: In the same sample, other DNA sequences code for this CDR3. The chain carries TRBV5-1 and TRBJ1-3; D is unclear. V gave up 0 bases and J gave up 0 bases, with 4 bases separating them. The CDR3 contains 14 residues. The germline gives CDR1 SGHRS, CDR2 YFSETQ. The CDR3 reads CASSLDGSGNTIYF. For the CDR3, the DNA is TGCGCCAGCAGCTTGGACGGCTCTGGAAACACCATATATTTT.

This chain connects TRBV11-2 to TRBJ2-5; no definite D call. The CDR3 covers 11 residues. CDR1 is SGHAT, CDR2 FQNNGV, per germline. The V end lost 1 base, the J end lost 11 bases, and 8 bases lay between the germline ends. CDR3 bases: TGTGCCAGCAGCTTAGCCCGGGTGCAGTACTTC. It is translated as CASSLARVQYF.

The chain carries TRBV6-5 and TRBJ2-1; D gene ambiguous. Trimming pared 5 bases from V and 9 bases from J, leaving 20 bases between. Germline CDR1 is MNHEY and CDR2 is SVGAGI. The CDR3 has 15 residues. CDR3 DNA: TGTGCCAGCAGTCGAACGGTAGCCAGACGAGGTGAGCAGTTCTTC. Translating it yields CASSRTVARRGEQFF.

The V call is TRBV5-1, the J call TRBJ1-2, with TRBD1 matching over 9 bases. The V gene's germline CDR1 is SGHRS and CDR2 YFSETQ. V dropped 4 bases and J dropped 2; count of bases not matched to a gene: 6. The length of the CDR3 is 15 residues. The CDR3 nucleotides are TGCGCCAGCAGCGCCGGACAGGGGAAGAACTATGGCTACACCTTC. Translation: CASSAGQGKNYGYTF.

This sequence joins TRBV12-5 and TRBJ2-1; 9 bases fit TRBD2. V was pared by 6 bases and J by 3 bases, with 18 bases of the junction left unmatched. The CDR3 is 19 amino acids. Germline CDR1 LGHNT, CDR2 FRNRAP. This CDR3 reads CASGSTGTVPSGNYNEQFF. For the CDR3, the DNA is TGTGCTAGTGGCTCAACCGGGACAGTTCCTAGCGGGAACTACAATGAGCAGTTCTTC.

This chain uses TRBV5-8 with TRBJ1-1; D gene uncertain. In germline, CDR1 is SGHTS, CDR2 YDEGEE. The CDR3 has 11 amino acids. V was trimmed by 4 bases and J by 6 bases, leaving 7 bases between them. CDR3 bases: TGTGCCAGCAGCCGGACTGCTGAAGCTTTCTTT. Translated: CASSRTAEAFF.

The chain is built from TRBV27 and TRBJ2-7, with 8 bases aligning to TRBD2. This CDR3 comprises 14 residues. The germline V gene encodes CDR1 MNHEY and CDR2 SMNVEV (reference sequence). The trim removed 11 bases at V and 6 bases at J, leaving 15 bases unmatched. The CDR3 loop is CASCLAGGLGEQYF. In DNA form, the CDR3 reads TGTGCCTCTTGTTTGGCGGGAGGCCTCGGCGAGCAGTACTTC.

V gene TRBV19 combines with J gene TRBJ1-5, with D hard to call. V was pared by 6 bases and J by 0 bases, with 12 bases between. The CDR3 loop spans 15 amino acids. Germline V lookup: CDR1 LNHDA, CDR2 SQIVND (reference sequence). The CDR3 sequence: CASSPSLDSNQPQHF. CDR3 sequence (DNA): TGTGCCAGTAGCCCCTCTTTGGATAGCAATCAGCCCCAGCATTTT.

The chain recombines TRBV27 with TRBJ1-2; 8 bases agree with TRBD1. CDR3 length: 15 amino acids. V shed 4 bases, J shed 4 bases, and the junction held 8 bases outside the gene matches. The germline V gene encodes CDR1 MNHEY and CDR2 SMNVEV (reference sequence). The CDR3 DNA reads as TGTGCCAGCAGTTGGGGTGGACAGGGCGGCTATGGCTACACCTTC. Translated, it gives CASSWGGQGGYGYTF.

This rearrangement joins TRBV6-5 to TRBJ1-1, with D tentatively TRBD1 (5 bases). Trimming shortened V by 6 bases and J by 1 base, and 9 bases separated the two germline ends. This CDR3 is built from 13 residues. Germline CDR1 reads MNHEY; CDR2 reads SVGAGI. CDR3 loop: CASRSTENTEAFF. The CDR3 DNA reads TGTGCCAGCAGGTCGACAGAGAACACTGAAGCTTTCTTT.

The V and J genes are TRBV18 and TRBJ2-1, with 9 bases matching TRBD1. The V gene end was trimmed by 0 bases and the J gene end by 10 bases; junction bases not matched to a gene: 4. This CDR3 has 14 residues. Looked up from germline, CDR1 is KGHSH and CDR2 is LQKENI. CDR3 loop: CASSPPTGGGEQFF. CDR3 coding DNA: TGTGCCAGCTCACCACCGACAGGGGGTGGGGAGCAGTTCTTC.

V usage is TRBV18 and J usage is TRBJ2-7, with TRBD2 identical over 9 bases. This CDR3 is built from 17 residues. V shed 4 bases and J 3 bases; nucleotides not matched to a gene: 13. Germline CDR1 is KGHSH and CDR2 is LQKENI. The DNA of the CDR3 is TGTGCCAGCTCACGGGAGCTTTCAGCGGGAGGTAGCTACGAGCAGTACTTC. Protein product: CASSRELSAGGSYEQYF.

V is TRBV28 and J is TRBJ1-2; 9 bases line up with TRBD1. After removal of 6 bases from V and 4 bases from J, the junction contained 3 bases not matched to a gene. The germline V gene has CDR1 MDHEN and CDR2 SYDVKM. The CDR3 runs 13 residues. The DNA for the CDR3 is TGTGCCAGCAGCCGGGACAGGGCCTATGGCTACACCTTC. Its translation is CASSRDRAYGYTF.

This clone was picked up one time. The V call is TRBV30, the J call TRBJ1-5, with D uncertain. The CDR3 loop spans 13 amino acids. Per germline, CDR1 GTSNPN and CDR2 SVGIG (reference sequence). The V gene lost 0 bases and the J gene lost 4 bases, with 7 bases spanning the gap. CDR3 nucleotide sequence: TGTGCCTGGAGTGTCACCAGGAATCAGCCCCAGCATTTT. Residues: CAWSVTRNQPQHF.

In DNA, the CDR3 is TGTGCCAGCCGGAGGGGGCAGTGCACAGATACGCAGTATTTT. Translation: CASRRGQCTDTQYF. The gene calls are TRBV10-3 and TRBJ2-3, with D maybe TRBD1 (7 bases). Per the germline V gene, CDR1 is ENHRY and CDR2 is SYGVKD. V was trimmed by 10 bases and J by 1 base, leaving 15 bases between them. The CDR3 extends over 14 amino acids.

The V call is TRBV15, the J call TRBJ1-5, with 8 bases fitting TRBD1. V was clipped by 1 base and J by 2 bases; unmatched bases: 7. CDR3 length equals 17 residues. Germline V lookup: CDR1 LNHNV, CDR2 YYDKDF (reference sequence). Here the CDR3 DNA reads TGTGCCACCAGCAGAGGTGAACAGGGGGATGGCAATCAGCCCCAGCATTTT. As protein: CATSRGEQGDGNQPQHF.